The 20 T cell receptor beta chains listed next were all sequenced from one sample in a study of T cell responses to AZD1222 COVID-19 vaccine. The repertoire was sequenced with immunoSEQ multiplex PCR; TCRdb's copy has only in-frame clones and lacks some. The sample holds roughly 86,000 clones; 85% are singletons and the top ten take roughly 4.7%. The sequencing used peripheral blood, collected 28 days after the second AZD1222 dose. These TCRs come from an adult who received the AZD1222 COVID-19 vaccine.

The rearrangement links TRBV18 to TRBJ1-3; no clear D gene. Germline V CDR1 and CDR2: KGHSH, LQKENI. Trimming took off 6 bases at V and 3 bases at J, with 18 bases between the two ends. The CDR3 loop spans 16 amino acids. CDR3 DNA: TGTGCCAGCTCCCCGGGGAAAGGGTCCCTTGGAAACACCATATATTTT. Its translation: CASSPGKGSLGNTIYF.

This clone showed up just a few times. This chain uses TRBV5-6 with TRBJ1-2; TRBD1 matches at 10 bases. Trimming took 3 bases from V and 13 from J; bases not matched to a gene: 3. Germline-derived CDR1 and CDR2 are SGHDT and YYEEEE. The CDR3 is made up of 11 amino acids. CDR3 DNA sequence: TGTGCCAGCAGCTGGGACAGGGGTGTCACCTTC. This translates into CASSWDRGVTF.

The rearrangement links TRBV9 to TRBJ2-3; 9 bases are shared with TRBD2. Trimming at V came to 0 bases and at J to 6 bases, leaving 11 bases not matched to a gene. The CDR3 is 17 amino acids. Germline CDR1 reads SGDLS; CDR2 reads YYNGEE. CDR3 residues: CASSVAGRAGGYDTQYF. CDR3 nucleotide sequence: TGTGCCAGCAGCGTAGCCGGAAGAGCGGGAGGTTATGATACGCAGTATTTT.

The genes are TRBV28 and TRBJ2-7; D possibly matches TRBD1 or TRBD2 (5 bases each). The CDR3 is made up of 16 amino acids. Germline V gene data show CDR1 as MDHEN and CDR2 as SYDVKM. V lost 8 bases and J 0 bases, leaving 20 bases between the germline ends. The CDR3 region is CASLPASAGSSYEQYF. The CDR3 DNA follows: TGTGCCAGCCTTCCCGCTTCAGCAGGGAGCTCCTACGAGCAGTACTTC.

This clone was picked up a small number of times. The genes are TRBV7-9 and TRBJ1-5; TRBD1 agrees at 9 bases. This CDR3 region has 13 residues. The germline gives CDR1 SEHNR, CDR2 FQNEAQ (reference sequence). J gave up 7 bases and V 5 bases, and 3 bases lay outside the gene matches. In DNA, the CDR3 is TGTGCCAGCAGCCCGGACAGGGGCCAGCCCCAGCATTTT. Translated: CASSPDRGQPQHF.

The V and J genes are TRBV4-2 and TRBJ1-2; the D gene is possibly TRBD1 (5 bases). CDR1 is LGHNA, CDR2 YNFKEQ, per germline. This CDR3 contains 15 residues. Deletions cut 0 bases from V and 2 bases from J, with 10 bases between. The CDR3 nucleotides read TGTGCCAGCAGCCAAGATGGGACGGTGAACTATGGCTACACCTTC. Protein: CASSQDGTVNYGYTF.

This chain links TRBV7-2 with TRBJ1-2, with D maybe TRBD1 (6 bases). The CDR3 is 13 residues long. Germline lookup yields CDR1 SGHTA and CDR2 FQGNSA. The V and J ends lost 5 bases and 6 bases respectively, with 13 bases between them. This CDR3 is CASSPRGPDGYTF. CDR3 in DNA: TGTGCCAGCAGCCCCAGGGGACCTGATGGCTACACCTTC.

The chain is built from TRBV6-1 and TRBJ1-2; D uncertain. V shed 3 bases and J shed 4 bases, with 18 bases lying between them. The CDR3 length is 16 residues. Germline CDR1 is MNHNS and CDR2 is SASEGT. The CDR3 DNA sequence: TGTGCCAGCAGTGACGGGCCGAGGGATCCTGGCTATGGCTACACCTTC. Residues: CASSDGPRDPGYGYTF.

The chain's CDR3 is CASSPGRQFNQPQHF. The CDR3 region has the DNA TGTGCCAGCAGCCCGGGGAGACAGTTCAATCAGCCCCAGCATTTT. The rearrangement joins TRBV7-2 to TRBJ1-5; D possibly corresponds to TRBD1 (5 bases). The CDR3 has 15 amino acids. CDR1 SGHTA and CDR2 FQGNSA come from the germline V gene. The germline V and J ends were trimmed by 5 bases and 3 bases, with 14 bases remaining between them. Supplemented by reference TRBV7-2 and TRBJ1-5, the full variable domain reads GAGVSQSPSNKVTEKGKDVELRCDPISGHTALYWYRQSLGQGLEFLIYFQGNSAPDKSGLPSDRFSAERTGGSVSTLTIQRTQQEDSAVYLCASSPGRQFNQPQHFGDGTRLSIL.

The gene calls are TRBV15 and TRBJ2-7; D might be TRBD1 (6 bases). The V gene lost 1 base and the J gene lost 5 bases, with 15 bases spanning the gap. Germline V CDR1 and CDR2: LNHNV, YYDKDF (reference sequence). This CDR3 comprises 15 residues. The CDR3, as DNA: TGTGCCACCAGCAGAGGAGGGGGAAGGATCCACGAGCAGTACTTC. Its protein product is CATSRGGGRIHEQYF.

The V gene is TRBV2, the J gene TRBJ2-1, with 11 bases aligning to TRBD2. Germline-derived CDR1 and CDR2 are SNHLY and FYNNEI. The CDR3 consists of 18 residues. With V trimmed by 4 bases and J by 0 bases, 8 bases remained unmatched. The CDR3 protein is CASSAGASGGSSYNEQFF. Here the CDR3 DNA reads TGTGCCAGCAGTGCTGGGGCTAGCGGGGGGAGCTCCTACAATGAGCAGTTCTTC.

V and J are TRBV25-1 and TRBJ1-5, with D hard to call. Germline-derived CDR1 and CDR2 are MGHDK and SYGVNS. The CDR3 has 16 residues. Trimming stripped 7 bases from V and 6 bases from J, with 22 bases between. As DNA, the CDR3 is TGTGCCAGCACCGTGGGTCTCGGGCTCGCGGGTCAGCCCCAGCATTTT. Amino acids: CASTVGLGLAGQPQHF.

The chain recombines TRBV25-1 with TRBJ2-1; D might be TRBD1 (5 bases). Germline V CDR1 and CDR2: MGHDK, SYGVNS. The ends were cut back, 2 bases at V and 10 bases at J, with 12 bases in the middle. The CDR3 has 13 residues. The CDR3 protein is CASSEKGRLEQFF. DNA of the CDR3: TGTGCCAGCAGTGAAAAGGGGCGATTGGAGCAGTTCTTC.

This clone has just one count. V gene TRBV5-4 combines with J gene TRBJ2-7; the match to TRBD1 covers 8 bases. The V gene end was trimmed by 0 bases and the J gene end by 6 bases; junction bases not matched to a gene: 5. The CDR3 contains 14 residues. In germline, CDR1 is SGHNT, CDR2 YYREEE (reference sequence). CDR3 sequence reads: CASSLERQGSEQYF. DNA of the CDR3: TGTGCCAGCAGCTTGGAGCGACAGGGGAGCGAGCAGTACTTC.

Concerning this clone itself: A junction boundary mismatches the germline segment, possibly from a read error. The chain links TRBV6-5 to TRBJ2-7; TRBD2 aligns across 10 bases. In germline, CDR1 is MNHEY, CDR2 SVGAGI. The CDR3 runs to 16 residues. The CDR3 spells CASSHSGTSETYEQYF. CDR3 nucleotides: TGTGCCAGCAGTCACTCCGGGACTAGCGAGACCTACGAGCAGTACTTC.

Details on this clone: Within the sample, other DNA sequences also encode this same CDR3. The CDR3 DNA reads TGTGCCAGCAGCGTAAGTACAGGGAGCTACAATGAGCAGTTCTTC. Translating gives CASSVSTGSYNEQFF. The gene calls are TRBV9 and TRBJ2-1, with a tentative D call TRBD1 (6 bases). This CDR3 has 15 amino acids. V was shortened by 1 base and J by 3 bases, with 11 bases between the two germline ends. Germline-derived CDR1 and CDR2 are SGDLS and YYNGEE. The variable domain in full, completed from reference TRBV9 and TRBJ2-1, reads DSGVTQTPKHLITATGQRVTLRCSPRSGDLSVYWYQQSLDQGLQFLIQYYNGEERAKGNILERFSAQQFPDLHSELNLSSLELGDSALYFCASSVSTGSYNEQFFGPGTRLTVL.

V usage is TRBV7-9 and J usage is TRBJ1-3; D perhaps matches TRBD1 (5 bases). Germline V gives CDR1 SEHNR, CDR2 FQNEAQ (reference sequence). V was shortened by 5 bases and J by 9 bases, with 11 bases between the two germline ends. There are 12 residues in the CDR3. The CDR3 protein is CASSAGGVTIYF. CDR3 in DNA: TGTGCCAGCAGCGCCGGGGGAGTCACCATATATTTT.

The chain links TRBV2 to TRBJ2-7; D is perhaps TRBD2 (6 bases). CDR3 length: 14 amino acids. V was pared by 4 bases and J by 5 bases, with 15 bases between. The germline gives CDR1 SNHLY, CDR2 FYNNEI. CDR3 sequence: CASSAAGRDDEQYF. The CDR3 DNA reads as TGTGCCAGCAGTGCCGCGGGAAGGGATGACGAGCAGTACTTC.

The chain recombines TRBV7-9 with TRBJ2-3, with 13 bases fitting TRBD2. Germline V gene lookup returns CDR1 SEHNR and CDR2 FQNEAQ (reference sequence). V lost 4 bases to trimming and J lost 2 bases; unmatched junction nucleotides: 6. There are 17 residues in the CDR3. The CDR3 sequence: CASSSGLAGALTDTQYF. The CDR3 region has the DNA TGTGCCAGCAGCTCCGGACTAGCGGGGGCCCTCACAGATACGCAGTATTTT.

V gene TRBV5-1 combines with J gene TRBJ1-3; no definite D call. V lost 4 bases and J lost 0, with 17 bases in between. The CDR3 is 17 amino acids. CDR1 SGHRS and CDR2 YFSETQ come from the germline V gene. CDR3 DNA sequence: TGCGCCAGCAGCCCACCCCTAGGAACCAGCTCTGGAAACACCATATATTTT. Translated, it gives CASSPPLGTSSGNTIYF.